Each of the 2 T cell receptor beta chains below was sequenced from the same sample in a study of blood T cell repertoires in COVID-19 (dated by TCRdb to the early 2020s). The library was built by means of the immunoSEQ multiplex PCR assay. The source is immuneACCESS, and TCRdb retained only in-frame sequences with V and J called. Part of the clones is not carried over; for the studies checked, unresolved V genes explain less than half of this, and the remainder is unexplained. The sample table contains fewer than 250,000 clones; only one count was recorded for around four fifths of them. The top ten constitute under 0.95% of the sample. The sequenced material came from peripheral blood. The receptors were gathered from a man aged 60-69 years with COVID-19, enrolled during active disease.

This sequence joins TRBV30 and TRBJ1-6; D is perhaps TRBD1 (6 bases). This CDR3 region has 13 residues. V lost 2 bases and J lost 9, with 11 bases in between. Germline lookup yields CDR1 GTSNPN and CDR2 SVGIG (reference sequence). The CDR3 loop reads CAWSPTQGSPLHF. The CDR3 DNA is TGTGCCTGGAGTCCGACACAGGGTTCACCCCTCCACTTT.

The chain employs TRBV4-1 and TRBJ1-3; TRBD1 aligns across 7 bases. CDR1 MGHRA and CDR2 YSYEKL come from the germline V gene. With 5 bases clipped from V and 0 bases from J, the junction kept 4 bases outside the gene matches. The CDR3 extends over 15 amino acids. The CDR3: CASSEGQSSGNTIYF. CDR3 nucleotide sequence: TGCGCCAGCAGCGAGGGACAGAGCTCTGGAAACACCATATATTTT.